The 9 T cell receptor beta chains presented below share a single source sample, sequenced in a study of siplizumab effects on memory and regulatory T cells. TCRdb's copy holds only in-frame clones and misses some; the assay was immunoSEQ multiplex PCR. The sample comprises 85,000 to 130,000 clones, about 90% of which are singletons, and roughly 0.78% rests with the top ten. The sequencing sample was made of Tregs sorted from blood. Receptors were obtained from a human donor in good health.

The rearrangement joins TRBV28 to TRBJ1-2; 8 bases map to TRBD1. V shed 4 bases, J shed 4 bases, and the junction held 8 bases outside the gene matches. The germline CDR1 and CDR2 sequences are MDHEN and SYDVKM. The CDR3 is made up of 15 amino acids. The CDR3 is CASSSPRTGSYGYTF. The CDR3 nucleotides read TGTGCCAGCAGTTCCCCCCGGACAGGGAGCTATGGCTACACCTTC.

The CDR3 is CASTYGDSTNEKLFF. CDR3 DNA sequence: TGTGCCAGCACTTACGGGGACTCGACTAATGAAAAACTGTTTTTT. The rearrangement uses TRBV11-2 and TRBJ1-4; D may be TRBD1 (5 bases). V lost 7 bases, J lost 2 bases, and 14 bases lay in between. The CDR3 covers 15 residues. CDR1 SGHAT and CDR2 FQNNGV come from the germline V gene.

This clone showed up just once. V usage is TRBV18 and J usage is TRBJ2-7; possible D gene TRBD2, 5 bases. The CDR3 length is 14 residues. Trimming pared 3 bases from V and 4 bases from J, leaving 13 bases between. Germline V gives CDR1 KGHSH, CDR2 LQKENI. The CDR3 sequence is CASSPPGVVYEQYF. The DNA for the CDR3 is TGTGCCAGCTCACCTCCCGGGGTAGTATACGAGCAGTACTTC.

This rearrangement joins TRBV6-1 to TRBJ1-2; D unclear. Germline-derived CDR1 and CDR2 are MNHNS and SASEGT. The V end was cut by 1 base, the J end by 1 base, with 16 bases between. This CDR3 has 17 residues. The CDR3 here is CASSEGRATYFNYGYTF. In DNA form, the CDR3 reads TGTGCCAGCAGTGAAGGACGGGCCACTTATTTTAACTATGGCTACACCTTC.

The V call is TRBV19, the J call TRBJ2-7; TRBD2 matches at 9 bases. Germline CDR1 is LNHDA and CDR2 is SQIVND (reference sequence). The V and J ends lost 6 bases and 2 bases, in that order; junction bases with no gene match: 11. The CDR3 spans 16 residues. CDR3 sequence reads: CASRSIAGASTYEQYF. The DNA of the CDR3 is TGTGCCAGTAGGTCAATAGCGGGGGCGTCAACCTACGAGCAGTACTTC. Variable domain in full (rest from reference TRBV19 and TRBJ2-7): DGGITQSPKYLFRKEGQNVTLSCEQNLNHDAMYWYRQDPGQGLRLIYYSQIVNDFQKGDIAEGYSVSREKKESFPLTVTSAQKNPTAFYLCASRSIAGASTYEQYFGPGTRLTVT.

V and J are TRBV7-2 and TRBJ1-3, with TRBD1 as a possible D gene (5 bases). The CDR3 length is 15 residues. V was trimmed by 2 bases and J by 0 bases, leaving 8 bases between them. The V gene's germline CDR1 is SGHTA and CDR2 FQGNSA. The DNA of the CDR3 is TGTGCCAGCAGCTTATCAGGGATCTCTGGAAACACCATATATTTT. It codes for CASSLSGISGNTIYF. The full variable domain, with the rest looked up from reference TRBV7-2 and TRBJ1-3, is GAGVSQSPSNKVTEKGKDVELRCDPISGHTALYWYRQSLGQGLEFLIYFQGNSAPDKSGLPSDRFSAERTGGSVSTLTIQRTQQEDSAVYLCASSLSGISGNTIYFGEGSWLTVV.

In this sample, this clone turned up once. J is TRBJ1-2 and V is TRBV2, with 8 bases matching TRBD1. Per germline, CDR1 SNHLY and CDR2 FYNNEI. This CDR3 comprises 13 residues. After removal of 8 bases from V and 7 bases from J, the junction contained 9 bases not matched to a gene. As DNA, the CDR3 is TGTGCCAGCTGCGGACAGGGAGAGTCTGGCTACACCTTC. Residues: CASCGQGESGYTF. Combining the CDR3 with reference TRBV2 and TRBJ1-2 gives the whole variable domain EPEVTQTPSHQVTQMGQEVILRCVPISNHLYFYWYRQILGQKVEFLVSFYNNEISEKSEIFDDQFSVERPDGSNFTLKIRSTKLEDSAMYFCASCGQGESGYTFGSGTRLTVV.

V gene TRBV10-3 combines with J gene TRBJ2-3; the D gene could be TRBD1 or TRBD2 (5 bases each). Trimming stripped 10 bases from V and 0 bases from J, with 14 bases between. Per the germline V gene, CDR1 is ENHRY and CDR2 is SYGVKD. The CDR3 is 14 residues long. CDR3 DNA: TGTGCCACCTCGGGGACGGGGAGCACAGATACGCAGTATTTT. Translating it yields CATSGTGSTDTQYF.

As to this clone: This CDR3 is also generated by other DNA sequences in the sample. This chain joins TRBV5-1 and TRBJ1-1; D is perhaps TRBD1 (5 bases). The CDR3 spans 14 residues. Trimming cost V 0 bases and J 3 bases, with 9 bases left between them. Per germline, CDR1 SGHRS and CDR2 YFSETQ. CDR3 sequence: CASSLARGDTEAFF. The CDR3 DNA follows: TGCGCCAGCAGCTTGGCCCGAGGGGACACTGAAGCTTTCTTT.